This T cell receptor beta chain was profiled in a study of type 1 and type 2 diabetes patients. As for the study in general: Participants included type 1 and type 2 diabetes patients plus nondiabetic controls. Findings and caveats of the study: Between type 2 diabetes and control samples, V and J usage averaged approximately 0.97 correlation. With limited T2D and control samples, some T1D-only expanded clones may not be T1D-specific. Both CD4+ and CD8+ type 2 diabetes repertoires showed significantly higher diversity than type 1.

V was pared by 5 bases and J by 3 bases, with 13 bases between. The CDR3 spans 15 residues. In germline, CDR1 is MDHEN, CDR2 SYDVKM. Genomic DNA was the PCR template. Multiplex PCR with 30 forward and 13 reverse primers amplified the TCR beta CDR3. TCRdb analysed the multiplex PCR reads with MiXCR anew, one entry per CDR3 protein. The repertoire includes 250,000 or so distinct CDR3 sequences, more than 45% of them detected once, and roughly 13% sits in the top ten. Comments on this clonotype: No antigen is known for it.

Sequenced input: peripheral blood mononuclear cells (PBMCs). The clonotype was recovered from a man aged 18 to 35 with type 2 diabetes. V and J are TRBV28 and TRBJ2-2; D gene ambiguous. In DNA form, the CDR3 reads TGTGCCAGCAGTCCGCCCCGGGCGTACACCGGGGAGCTGTTTTTT. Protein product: CASSPPRAYTGELFF.